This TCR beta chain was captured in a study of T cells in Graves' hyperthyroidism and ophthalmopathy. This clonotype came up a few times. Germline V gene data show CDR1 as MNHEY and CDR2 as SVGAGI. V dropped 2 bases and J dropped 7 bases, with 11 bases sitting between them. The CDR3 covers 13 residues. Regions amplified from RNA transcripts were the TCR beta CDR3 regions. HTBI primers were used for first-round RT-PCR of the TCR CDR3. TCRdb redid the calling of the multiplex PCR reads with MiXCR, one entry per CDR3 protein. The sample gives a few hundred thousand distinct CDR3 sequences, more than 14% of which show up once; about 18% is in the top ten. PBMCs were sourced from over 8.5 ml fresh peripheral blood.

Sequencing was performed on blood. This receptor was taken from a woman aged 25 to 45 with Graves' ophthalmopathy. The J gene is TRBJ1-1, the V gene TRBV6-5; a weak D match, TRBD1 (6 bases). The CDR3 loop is CASSYSSRGEAFF. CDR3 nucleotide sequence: TGTGCCAGCAGTTACAGCAGCAGGGGTGAAGCTTTCTTT.